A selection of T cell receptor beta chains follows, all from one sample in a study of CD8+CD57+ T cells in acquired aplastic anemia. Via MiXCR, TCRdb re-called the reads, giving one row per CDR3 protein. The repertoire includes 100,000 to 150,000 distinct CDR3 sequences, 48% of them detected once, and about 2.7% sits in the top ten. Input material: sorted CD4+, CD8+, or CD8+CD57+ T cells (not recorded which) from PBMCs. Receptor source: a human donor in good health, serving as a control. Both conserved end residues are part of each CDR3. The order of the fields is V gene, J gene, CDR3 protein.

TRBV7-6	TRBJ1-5	CASSSPGENQPQHF
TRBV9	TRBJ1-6	CASSVDAGRNSPLHF
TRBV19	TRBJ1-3	CASTTGLANTIYF
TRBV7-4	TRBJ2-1	CASSSGTYNEQFF
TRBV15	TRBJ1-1	CATSGLDSMNTEAFF
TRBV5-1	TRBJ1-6	CASSLGQPQASYNSPLHF
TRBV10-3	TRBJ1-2	CAINRPGQGDYGYTF
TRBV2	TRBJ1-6	CAGGTRGRSPLHF
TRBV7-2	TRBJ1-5	CASSLAHEGGNQPQHF
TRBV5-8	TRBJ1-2	CATGRADYGYTF
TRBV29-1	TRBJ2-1	CSVVLGTAYNEQFF
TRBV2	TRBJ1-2	CASSPDRTYGYTF
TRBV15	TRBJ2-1	CATSKRGEQFF
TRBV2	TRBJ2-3	CASSARDRGDEQYF
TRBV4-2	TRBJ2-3	CASSPLLASRKETDTQYF
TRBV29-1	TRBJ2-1	CSVELESGEQFF
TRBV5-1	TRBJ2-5	CASSSGTDDQETQYF
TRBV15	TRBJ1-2	CATSRDGSPGSGYTF
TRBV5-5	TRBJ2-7	CASRLRGGQSGYEQYF
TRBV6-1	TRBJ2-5	CASRPPLTGEETQYF
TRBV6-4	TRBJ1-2	CASRRDSREGYTF
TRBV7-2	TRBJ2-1	CASRTSGYNEQFF
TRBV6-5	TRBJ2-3	CASSFGQPSTDTQYF
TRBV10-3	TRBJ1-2	CAIGTGEINGYTF
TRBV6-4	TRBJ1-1	CASSGGNTEAFF
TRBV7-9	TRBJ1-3	CASSLGGQDSGNTIYF
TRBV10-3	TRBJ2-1	CAIKGQVNNEQFF
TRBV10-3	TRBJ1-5	CAVREGAGNQPQHF
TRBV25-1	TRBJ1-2	CASSTKGEGAYGYTF
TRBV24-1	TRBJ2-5	CAPRKATPSVETQYF
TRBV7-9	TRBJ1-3	CASSSGTGAGNTIYF
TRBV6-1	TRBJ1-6	CASSAGPYNSPLHF
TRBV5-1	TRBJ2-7	CASGLGMGLNEQYF
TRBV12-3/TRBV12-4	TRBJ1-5	CASSPLGAGRRSNQPQHF
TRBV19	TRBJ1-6	CARARVLYNSPLHF
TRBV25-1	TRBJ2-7	CASSGDNSYEQYF
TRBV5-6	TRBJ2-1	CASSGQGATDEQFF
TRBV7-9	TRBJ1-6	CASSLDRKNSPLHF